The rows below give T cell receptor beta chains drawn from one sample of a study of T cells in localized non-small cell lung cancer. TCRdb's copy holds only in-frame clones and misses some; the assay was immunoSEQ multiplex PCR. The profile covers about 680 clones, with approximately 20% appearing a single time and about 10% taken by the ten largest. The material sequenced was normal lung tissue next to the tumor, taken before any cancer treatment. All receptors derive from a female donor of 60 years or more with stage II lung adenocarcinoma. CDR3s include the opening cysteine and the closing phenylalanine or tryptophan. A D gene is named only where the DNA matches it firmly. Clone size is shown for a subset of rows, as once, few, many or a class of expanded clone.

V gene,D gene,J gene,clone size,CDR3 DNA,CDR3 protein
TRBV11-3,TRBD1,TRBJ1-1,large,TGTGCCAGCGGACTCAGGGGGCTGGATACTGAAGCTTTCTTT,CASGLRGLDTEAFF
TRBV11-3,TRBD2,TRBJ2-1,few,TGTGCCAGCAGTCTTCAAAAGCCGGGGGGGTTGAATGAGCAGTTCTTC,CASSLQKPGGLNEQFF
TRBV6-8,TRBD1,TRBJ1-2,-,TGTGCCAGCAGTTGGACAGGGGGAAGCTATGGCTACACCTTC,CASSWTGGSYGYTF
TRBV11-3,-,TRBJ1-1,-,TGTGCCAGCAGCCTCGCGCAGCCCGGGGCCTTGAACACTGAAGCTTTCTTT,CASSLAQPGALNTEAFF
TRBV18,-,TRBJ2-7,-,TGTGCCAGCTCACCATCGAGTTTGGGGAGGTACGAGCAGTACTTC,CASSPSSLGRYEQYF
TRBV28,-,TRBJ1-2,few,TGTGCCAGCATCAAACCCCCAGGGGACTATGGCTACACCTTC,CASIKPPGDYGYTF
TRBV28,-,TRBJ1-2,-,TGTGCCAGCAGTGCCGACGTCGTCCTTGGCTACACCTTC,CASSADVVLGYTF
TRBV18,TRBD1,TRBJ2-7,once,TGTGCCAGCTCACCGGGGGGACAGGGGTCAAACGAGCAGTACTTC,CASSPGGQGSNEQYF
TRBV11-3,TRBD2,TRBJ2-3,-,TGTGCCAGCAGCCCCCGGGGTAGCGGGCCCGGGGCTAGCACAGATACGCAGTATTTT,CASSPRGSGPGASTDTQYF
TRBV19,-,TRBJ2-1,-,TGTGCCAGTAGGTTCGGTTCCCACAATGAGCAGTTCTTC,CASRFGSHNEQFF
TRBV19,-,TRBJ1-5,few,TGTGCCAGTAGCTCGACTGCCGGGACACGGAATCAGCCCCAGCATTTT,CASSSTAGTRNQPQHF
TRBV28,-,TRBJ1-4,-,TGTGCCAGCAGTAGGGGGTCCTCAACTAATGAAAAACTGTTTTTT,CASSRGSSTNEKLFF
TRBV28,TRBD1,TRBJ1-1,few,TGTGCCAGCAGTTTGGGACAGGGAGGGAGGAACACTGAAGCTTTCTTT,CASSLGQGGRNTEAFF
TRBV6-8,-,TRBJ1-1,medium-sized,TGTGCCAGCAGACAAAAACAGGGTAGCCAAGACGGAAGGAACATGAACACTGAAGCTTTCTTT,CASRQKQGSQDGRNMNTEAFF
TRBV15,TRBD2,TRBJ2-1,few,TGTGCCACCAGCAGAGATCGGCGGGAGAGGTACAATGAGCAGTTCTTC,CATSRDRRERYNEQFF
TRBV11-3,-,TRBJ1-1,-,TGTGCCAGCAGCCATAGGACGGAGGTCACTGAAGCTTTCTTT,CASSHRTEVTEAFF
TRBV6-8,-,TRBJ1-2,few,TGTGCCAGCAGGCGCCCAGGGTCTAACTATGGCTACACCTTC,CASRRPGSNYGYTF
TRBV28,-,TRBJ1-2,-,TGTGCCAGCAGTTCATCCCACGAGCAGGGCCGCTATGGCTACACCTTC,CASSSSHEQGRYGYTF
TRBV18,TRBD1,TRBJ2-1,large,TGTGCCAGCTCACCACTAGCCGAGGGGGCCAGTTTCTTC,CASSPLAEGASFF
TRBV9,TRBD1,TRBJ1-1,few,TGTGCCAGCAGCGTGGGGAGGCAGGGGGCGAGGTGCACTGAAGCTTTCTTT,CASSVGRQGARCTEAFF
TRBV4-1,-,TRBJ2-3,few,TGCGCCAGCAGCCAAGAGGGGAGTAGGCGGGCAGATACGCAGTATTTT,CASSQEGSRRADTQYF
TRBV28,TRBD2,TRBJ2-7,large,TGTGCCAGCAGTTTGGGGCGGGAGAGGGAGCAGTACTTC,CASSLGREREQYF
TRBV14,-,TRBJ1-3,-,TGTGCCAGCAGCCAACCGGGACAAACCTCTGGAAACACCATATATTTT,CASSQPGQTSGNTIYF